The 25 T cell receptor beta chains below were found in one sample sequenced in a study of OX40 agonist ivuxolimab in advanced cancers. Data came from immunoSEQ multiplex PCR; TCRdb stores just in-frame clones and leaves some out. Of 25,000 to 30,000 clones in the sample, about nine tenths are singletons; the top ten hold about 9.4%. Sequencing was performed on CD4+ or CD8+ T cells sorted from blood, taken in a trial of the OX40 agonist ivuxolimab. These TCRs come from an adult with an advanced solid tumor such as melanoma, head and neck, liver or kidney cancer.

J is TRBJ2-1 and V is TRBV9, with 7 positions matching TRBD2. The CDR3 is 17 residues long. CDR1 is SGDLS, CDR2 YYNGEE, per germline. V dropped 0 bases and J dropped 6; count of bases not matched to a gene: 12. The chain's CDR3 is CASSVEVRAGEGNEQFF. Here the CDR3 DNA reads TGTGCCAGCAGCGTAGAAGTCCGGGCGGGAGAGGGCAATGAGCAGTTCTTC.

V is TRBV5-1 and J is TRBJ1-5, with a weak D call TRBD1 (5 bases). This CDR3 has 13 amino acids. The germline V gene has CDR1 SGHRS and CDR2 YFSETQ. Trimming left V 7 bases short and J 7 bases short, with 15 bases between. The CDR3 spells CASAEGRDQPQHF. The CDR3, as DNA: TGCGCCAGCGCCGAGGGCAGGGACCAGCCCCAGCATTTT.

The chain combines TRBV6-1 with TRBJ2-5; D unresolved. Germline V gene sequence: CDR1 MNHNS, CDR2 SASEGT. The CDR3 sequence is 15 residues long. V was cut by 7 bases and J by 5 bases, with 20 bases left in between. The CDR3 DNA reads as TGTGCCAGCACCCCCTTGTCATTAGGTTGGGAGACCCAGTACTTC. This encodes CASTPLSLGWETQYF.

The rearrangement uses TRBV13 and TRBJ2-3; 9 bases match TRBD1. Germline V gene sequence: CDR1 PRHDT, CDR2 FYEKMQ (reference sequence). With 3 bases clipped from V and 5 bases from J, the junction kept 3 bases outside the gene matches. CDR3 length equals 14 residues. The CDR3 bases are TGTGCCAGCAGCTTGGGACAGGGAGTAGATACGCAGTATTTT. This translates into CASSLGQGVDTQYF.

The chain recombines TRBV10-1 with TRBJ1-2; weak D call: TRBD1 (5 bases). This CDR3 has 16 amino acids. V was pared by 6 bases and J by 4 bases, with 21 bases between. Germline V lookup: CDR1 WNHNN, CDR2 SYGVQD (reference sequence). CDR3 bases: TGCGCCAGCAGCTACGAGAGACAGCCTCCTGGCTATGGCTACACCTTC. Residues: CASSYERQPPGYGYTF.

The chain couples TRBV25-1 to TRBJ2-7; no clear D gene. There are 15 residues in the CDR3. V lost 8 bases and J 0 bases, leaving 17 bases between the germline ends. Germline V lookup: CDR1 MGHDK, CDR2 SYGVNS. CDR3 residues: CASQASVQSSYEQYF. Here the CDR3 DNA reads TGTGCCAGCCAAGCCAGCGTACAGAGCTCCTACGAGCAGTACTTC.

The chain carries TRBV9 and TRBJ2-3; D remains ambiguous. V was pared by 2 bases and J by 4 bases, with 8 bases between. CDR1 is SGDLS and CDR2 is YYNGEE in the germline V gene. This CDR3 is built from 13 residues. CDR3 nucleotide sequence: TGTGCCAGCAGCGTGCGACTCTCAGATACGCAGTATTTT. Translation: CASSVRLSDTQYF.

V gene TRBV5-8 combines with J gene TRBJ2-7; D perhaps matches TRBD1 (7 bases). CDR3 length: 13 amino acids. The V and J ends lost 7 bases and 6 bases respectively, with 17 bases between them. Germline loops: CDR1 SGHTS, CDR2 YDEGEE. CDR3: CASGGTASGEQYF. The CDR3 nucleotides are TGTGCCAGCGGGGGGACAGCTTCGGGCGAGCAGTACTTC.

The V call is TRBV2, the J call TRBJ2-7, with unresolved D. CDR3 length equals 14 residues. Trimming removed 1 base from V and 0 bases from J, with 7 bases in between. Looked up from germline, CDR1 is SNHLY and CDR2 is FYNNEI. The DNA of the CDR3 is TGTGCCAGCAGTGAAGGCGCCAGCTCCTACGAGCAGTACTTC. This codes for CASSEGASSYEQYF.

The chain has TRBV7-9 and TRBJ2-1; D ambiguous. Between the trimmed V and J ends, which lost 1 base and 0 bases, there was a span of 4 bases. This CDR3 is built from 14 residues. CDR1 is SEHNR, CDR2 FQNEAQ, per germline (reference sequence). CDR3 amino acids: CASSLVSSYNEQFF. The CDR3 DNA reads TGTGCCAGCAGCTTAGTGAGCTCCTACAATGAGCAGTTCTTC. The full variable domain, in which reference TRBV7-9 and TRBJ2-1 provide the parts outside the CDR3, is DTGVSQNPRHKITKRGQNVTFRCDPISEHNRLYWYRQTLGQGPEFLTYFQNEAQLEKSRLLSDRFSAERPKGSFSTLEIQRTEQGDSAMYLCASSLVSSYNEQFFGPGTRLTVL.

J is TRBJ1-5 and V is TRBV27; 7 bases are shared with TRBD1. Germline V gives CDR1 MNHEY, CDR2 SMNVEV (reference sequence). J gave up 4 bases and V 4 bases, and 4 bases lay outside the gene matches. The length of the CDR3 is 14 residues. In nucleotides, the CDR3 is TGTGCCAGCAGTTCCCCAGGGGGTAATCAGCCCCAGCATTTT. Translated, it gives CASSSPGGNQPQHF.

This sequence joins TRBV7-9 and TRBJ1-1; D unclear. This CDR3 comprises 16 residues. Deletions cut 5 bases from V and 0 bases from J, with 16 bases between. Germline CDR1 SEHNR, CDR2 FQNEAQ (reference sequence). CDR3: CASSASQAHMNTEAFF. The DNA for the CDR3 is TGTGCCAGCAGCGCATCCCAGGCCCACATGAACACTGAAGCTTTCTTT.

V and J are TRBV2 and TRBJ2-5; 10 bases line up with TRBD1. Germline V lookup: CDR1 SNHLY, CDR2 FYNNEI. This CDR3 comprises 14 residues. The ends lost 10 bases at V and 5 bases at J; junction bases unmatched: 10. For the CDR3, the DNA is TGTGCCAACTTGGGACAGGGGTTGGAGGAGACCCAGTACTTC. Its protein product is CANLGQGLEETQYF.

J is TRBJ1-1 and V is TRBV4-1, with D tentatively TRBD1 (5 bases). The CDR3 sequence is 16 residues long. CDR1 MGHRA and CDR2 YSYEKL come from the germline V gene. The V end lost 5 bases, the J end lost 0 bases, and 16 bases lay between the germline ends. The CDR3 loop is CASSYQQDGMNTEAFF. The CDR3 coding sequence is TGCGCCAGCAGCTACCAACAGGACGGGATGAACACTGAAGCTTTCTTT.

The rearrangement uses TRBV6-5 and TRBJ2-7; D ambiguous. Trimming shortened V by 4 bases and J by 4 bases, and 8 bases separated the two germline ends. This CDR3 has 12 amino acids. The V gene's germline CDR1 is MNHEY and CDR2 SVGAGI. The CDR3 loop is CASSFWSYEQYF. In DNA, the CDR3 is TGTGCCAGCAGTTTTTGGTCATACGAGCAGTACTTC.

The V call is TRBV4-3, the J call TRBJ1-1; D uncertain. The CDR3 consists of 18 residues. CDR1 is LGHNA, CDR2 YSLEER, per germline. V was trimmed by 0 bases and J by 2 bases, leaving 19 bases between them. The CDR3 DNA follows: TGCGCCAGCAGCCAAGATCAAATATTAATGCAGAGTAACACTGAAGCTTTCTTT. Translating gives CASSQDQILMQSNTEAFF.

This clone was observed a single time. V and J are TRBV5-1 and TRBJ2-7; D may be TRBD1 or TRBD2 (5 bases each). CDR1 and CDR2 (germline): SGHRS, YFSETQ. This CDR3 is built from 14 residues. The germline V and J ends were trimmed by 4 bases and 2 bases, with 13 bases remaining between them. The CDR3 nucleotides are TGCGCCAGCAGCCCCTGGGACGGCACCTACGAGCAGTACTTC. It is translated as CASSPWDGTYEQYF.

The chain links TRBV27 to TRBJ1-5; TRBD1 agrees at 9 bases. V shed 8 bases, J shed 1 base, and the junction held 6 bases outside the gene matches. Per the germline V gene, CDR1 is MNHEY and CDR2 is SMNVEV (reference sequence). The CDR3 consists of 15 residues. CDR3 protein: CASGGTGLSNQPQHF. The CDR3 DNA follows: TGTGCCAGCGGGGGGACAGGGTTGAGCAATCAGCCCCAGCATTTT.

This chain connects TRBV15 to TRBJ1-2, with unresolved D. This CDR3 region has 15 residues. Germline-derived CDR1 and CDR2 are LNHNV and YYDKDF (reference sequence). V lost 4 bases and J lost 0, with 12 bases in between. CDR3: CATSMVVQTNYGYTF. The CDR3 DNA sequence: TGTGCCACCAGCATGGTTGTCCAGACTAACTATGGCTACACCTTC. Supplemented by reference TRBV15 and TRBJ1-2, the full variable domain reads DAMVIQNPRYQVTQFGKPVTLSCSQTLNHNVMYWYQQKSSQAPKLLFHYYDKDFNNEADTPDNFQSRRPNTSFCFLDIRSPGLGDTAMYLCATSMVVQTNYGYTFGSGTRLTVV.

The chain recombines TRBV7-2 with TRBJ1-5; D unclear. Trimming left V 3 bases short and J 6 bases short, with 12 bases between. Germline V gene sequence: CDR1 SGHTA, CDR2 FQGNSA. The CDR3 has 14 residues. In DNA, the CDR3 is TGTGCCAGCAGCTTGACCCAACAGACTCAGCCCCAGCATTTT. Amino acid sequence: CASSLTQQTQPQHF.

The genes are TRBV7-9 and TRBJ2-3; 7 nucleotides line up with TRBD1. V trimming: 4 bases; J trimming: 0 bases; junction bases outside the gene matches: 1. Per germline, CDR1 SEHNR and CDR2 FQNEAQ (reference sequence). The CDR3 has 14 amino acids. CDR3 bases: TGTGCCAGCAGCTCGACAGGGAGCACAGATACGCAGTATTTT. Translation: CASSSTGSTDTQYF.

This clone was counted a few times. This chain joins TRBV2 and TRBJ2-7, with D unclear. The CDR3 spans 12 residues. Germline V gene data show CDR1 as SNHLY and CDR2 as FYNNEI. The V and J ends lost 8 bases and 0 bases respectively, with 8 bases between them. CDR3 protein: CASAGRSYEQYF. The CDR3 nucleotides read TGTGCCAGCGCAGGCCGCTCCTACGAGCAGTACTTC.

The V gene is TRBV25-1, the J gene TRBJ2-7; TRBD1 aligns across 7 bases. Per the germline V gene, CDR1 is MGHDK and CDR2 is SYGVNS. Trimming took 0 bases from V and 1 from J; bases not matched to a gene: 6. The CDR3 is 16 amino acids. The CDR3 is CASSEYEGGFSYEQYF. The CDR3 DNA is TGTGCCAGCAGTGAATATGAAGGGGGCTTTTCCTACGAGCAGTACTTC.

The chain couples TRBV6-5 to TRBJ2-5, with D perhaps TRBD1 or TRBD2 (6 bases each). CDR3 length: 14 residues. Looked up from germline, CDR1 is MNHEY and CDR2 is SVGAGI. The germline V and J ends were trimmed by 10 bases and 3 bases, with 18 bases remaining between them. For the CDR3, the DNA is TGTGCCATCCGGAGGGGGGATAAGAAAGAGACCCAGTACTTC. It encodes CAIRRGDKKETQYF.

The rearrangement joins TRBV19 to TRBJ1-5; D remains ambiguous. V gave up 5 bases and J gave up 3 bases, with 17 bases separating them. Looked up from germline, CDR1 is LNHDA and CDR2 is SQIVND (reference sequence). This CDR3 spans 16 amino acids. The CDR3 spells CASSLSNSGPNQPQHF. CDR3 DNA sequence: TGTGCCAGTAGTTTATCAAATTCGGGCCCCAATCAGCCCCAGCATTTT. The full variable domain, in which reference TRBV19 and TRBJ1-5 provide the parts outside the CDR3, is DGGITQSPKYLFRKEGQNVTLSCEQNLNHDAMYWYRQDPGQGLRLIYYSQIVNDFQKGDIAEGYSVSREKKESFPLTVTSAQKNPTAFYLCASSLSNSGPNQPQHFGDGTRLSIL.